The TCR beta chain under discussion was sequenced for a study of T cells in Graves' hyperthyroidism and ophthalmopathy. In this sample, this clonotype turned up a few times. The antigen is unknown. Study conclusions and caveats: Ophthalmopathy and stable hyperthyroidism were told apart by a 13 V-J model.

RNA transcripts were the template for amplifying TCR beta CDR3 regions. The study used the HTBI primer set for a first-round RT-PCR of the TCR CDR3. One entry per CDR3 protein, called by TCRdb with MiXCR from the multiplex PCR reads. The table records under 350,000 distinct CDR3 sequences, about 13% of them present only once. Used for diagnoses were clinical symptoms, serum thyroxine and TRAb, thyroid ultrasound and orbital computed tomography. V gave up 0 bases and J gave up 2 bases; unmatched junction bases: 6. Germline V gene data show CDR1 as DFQATT and CDR2 as SNEGSKA (reference sequence). The CDR3 is 16 amino acids.

This TCR derives from a woman between 40 and 55 years old with Graves' hyperthyroidism. Sample: blood. The chain carries TRBV20-1 and TRBJ2-5, with 10 bases lining up with TRBD2. The CDR3 DNA reads as TGCAGTGCTAGAGAAGAAGCGGGAGGGTTACAAGAGACCCAGTACTTC. Translating it yields CSAREEAGGLQETQYF.